A selection of T cell receptor beta chains follows, all from one sample in a study of PD-L1 blockade in urothelial cancer. Using immunoSEQ multiplex PCR, the repertoire was profiled, and TCRdb retains in-frame clones only, with some absent. The table shows 70,000 to 90,000 clones, with 82% occurring only once. The sequencing here drew on PBMCs, taken around atezolizumab (anti-PD-L1) treatment. Source of these receptors: a man in his 70s with urothelial cancer. CDR3s include the opening cysteine and the closing phenylalanine or tryptophan.

j_gene	v_gene	CDR3aa
TRBJ2-7	TRBV18	CASSPRAPSEQYF
TRBJ2-3	TRBV5-1	CASSPSTSGGARYF
TRBJ2-1	TRBV10-3	CAISDTTSGRSEQFF
TRBJ1-5	TRBV15	CATSRGLGGGPQPQHF
TRBJ2-6	TRBV6-5	CASSSRGGGANVLTF
TRBJ2-1	TRBV5-1	CASSFLGQSTYNEQFF
TRBJ2-1	TRBV5-4	CASSLGLAGASGNEQFF
TRBJ2-6	TRBV11-3	CASSLDLRGGANVLTF
TRBJ1-5	TRBV27	CASAGRPGNQPQHF
TRBJ1-4	TRBV6-6	CASSYSSATNEKLFF
TRBJ2-7	TRBV6-5	CASSYLGQGLNEQYF
TRBJ2-1	TRBV5-6	CASSPFGGGGRDEQFF
TRBJ2-5	TRBV6-1	CASTKLAGEQETQYF
TRBJ1-2	TRBV5-1	CASSLESGYGYTF
TRBJ1-2	TRBV5-4	CASSLGLTGGGYGYTF
TRBJ2-1	TRBV4-3	CASSQDRQVPYNEQFF
TRBJ1-1	TRBV5-1	CASSFQGSTEAFF
TRBJ2-7	TRBV5-4	CASTIAGGYEQYF
TRBJ2-7	TRBV10-2	CASSPLYEQYF
TRBJ2-1	TRBV11-2	CASSAITSGSRDEQFF
TRBJ2-1	TRBV5-4	CASSPGLAGNYNEQFF
TRBJ2-3	TRBV7-9	CASSSSSSTDTQYF
TRBJ2-7	TRBV21-1	CASSKSLAGEYEQYF
TRBJ1-2	TRBV7-6	CASSHPRDGYTF
TRBJ2-1	TRBV7-2	CASSPFSPLAGGGNEQFF
TRBJ1-2	TRBV25-1	CASSHRTGTSGYTF
TRBJ1-1	TRBV5-1	CASSPGQGAIDTEAFF
TRBJ1-5	TRBV6-1	CASSEAGGRNQPQHF
TRBJ1-2	TRBV5-4	CASSTDGMYGYTF
TRBJ1-1	TRBV7-2	CASSPQTGVGTEAFF
TRBJ2-7	TRBV27	CATSRTGNPLEQYF
TRBJ1-5	TRBV29-1	CSVTQGFDQPQHF
TRBJ2-7	TRBV7-2	CASSRTSGSYEQYF
TRBJ1-2	TRBV5-6	CASSFWDRGYGGYTF
TRBJ2-7	TRBV27	CASSSPGTGGYEQYF
TRBJ2-7	TRBV11-2	CASSLAPGGAGGSYEQYF
TRBJ2-2	TRBV9	CASSEGLSPGELFF
TRBJ1-3	TRBV10-3	CAISGGGSGERNTIYF
TRBJ2-2	TRBV9	CASSVEFGTSVNTGELFF
TRBJ2-7	TRBV19	CASSIRLTSHRDAGNEQYF
TRBJ1-5	TRBV7-8	CASSLVGWAQPQHF
TRBJ1-4	TRBV5-6	CASSLGGTGENEKLFF
TRBJ1-2	TRBV6-5	CASTPTGGNGYTF